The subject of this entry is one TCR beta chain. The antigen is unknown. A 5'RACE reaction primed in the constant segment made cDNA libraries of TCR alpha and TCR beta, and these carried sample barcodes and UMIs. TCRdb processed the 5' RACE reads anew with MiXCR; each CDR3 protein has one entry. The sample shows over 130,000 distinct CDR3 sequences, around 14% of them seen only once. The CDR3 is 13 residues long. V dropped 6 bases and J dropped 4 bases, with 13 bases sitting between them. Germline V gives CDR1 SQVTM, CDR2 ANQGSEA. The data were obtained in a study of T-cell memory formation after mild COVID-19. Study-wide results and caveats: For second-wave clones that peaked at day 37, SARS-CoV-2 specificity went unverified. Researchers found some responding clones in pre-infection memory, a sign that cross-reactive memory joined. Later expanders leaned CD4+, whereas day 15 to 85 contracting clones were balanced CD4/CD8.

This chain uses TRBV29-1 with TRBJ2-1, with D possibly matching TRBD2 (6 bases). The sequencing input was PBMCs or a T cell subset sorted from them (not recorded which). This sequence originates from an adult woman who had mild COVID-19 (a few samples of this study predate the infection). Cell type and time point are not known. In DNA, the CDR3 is TGCAGCGTACGTAGTAGCGGATACAATGAGCAGTTCTTC. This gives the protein CSVRSSGYNEQFF.